These 18 T cell receptor beta chains came from one sample sequenced in a study of T cells in women clearing cervical HPV infection. The method was immunoSEQ multiplex PCR; TCRdb's version includes in-frame clones alone and lacks a portion of them. The sample includes some 43,000 clones. The sample taken for sequencing was blood buffy coat. The source is a woman aged 18 to 75 with a cervical HPV16 infection that either progressed to CIN3+ or cleared (not recorded which).

To note about this clone: The DNA ends 3 residues before the CDR3 does, and the rest of the CDR3 is filled in from the germline J gene. The rearrangement joins TRBV5-6 to TRBJ2-7; 7 positions match TRBD1. V lost 5 bases and J lost 6; bases outside the gene matches: 14. The CDR3 has 15 residues. Germline CDR1 SGHDT, CDR2 YYEEEE. CDR3 bases read: TGTGCCAGCAGACTGGGACAGACGTCGGGATCCGAG. This encodes CASRLGQTSGSE. The complete CDR3 sequence is CASRLGQTSGSEQYF. The variable domain in full, completed from reference TRBV5-6 and TRBJ2-7, reads DAGVTQSPTHLIKTRGQQVTLRCSPKSGHDTVSWYQQALGQGPQFIFQYYEEEERQRGNFPDRFSGHQFPNYSSELNVNALLLGDSALYLCASRLGQTSGSEQYFGPGTRLTVT.

Details on this clone: Sequencing ends 3 residues short of the CDR3 end; the germline J gene provides the rest. V is TRBV4-1 and J is TRBJ2-3, with 12 positions matching TRBD2. V lost 5 bases and J lost 2; bases outside the gene matches: 5. Germline-derived CDR1 and CDR2 are MGHRA and YSYEKL. The CDR3 has 16 amino acids. The chain's CDR3 is CASSARLAGDTDTQYF. CDR3 DNA, as far as it was read: TGCGCCAGCAGCGCGCGACTAGCGGGGGACACAGATACG.

Partial CDR3 DNA: TGTGCCAGTAGTTGGACAGGGGACATGTTTGACTATGGC. Protein sequence: CASSWTGDMFDYG. In full, the CDR3 reads CASSWTGDMFDYGYTF. The rearrangement links TRBV19 to TRBJ1-2, with TRBD1 matching 9 bases. The read terminates 3 residues before the CDR3 end, so the remaining end is supplied by the germline J gene. The CDR3 is 16 residues long. The V segment lost 5 bases and the J segment 3 bases; nucleotides outside the gene matches: 10. The germline V gene encodes CDR1 LNHDA and CDR2 SQIVND (reference sequence).

On this clone itself: The read terminates 3 residues ahead of where the CDR3 ends, so the germline J gene completes it. The chain carries TRBV12-3 or TRBV12-4 and TRBJ2-1; the D gene could be TRBD1 or TRBD2 (5 bases each). V was pared by 5 bases and J by 8 bases, with 10 bases between. This CDR3 contains 12 residues. The CDR3 DNA, read in part, is TGTGCCAGCAGTCCTCAGGGAGATGAG. This gives the protein CASSPQGDE. The full-length CDR3 reads as CASSPQGDEQFF.

On this clone itself: Read data end 3 residues before the CDR3 end; the end is taken from the germline J gene. This chain uses TRBV20-1 with TRBJ2-7; 8 bases agree with TRBD2. Germline CDR1 DFQATT, CDR2 SNEGSKA (reference sequence). The CDR3 totals 16 residues. The V gene end was trimmed by 5 bases and the J gene end by 2 bases; junction bases not matched to a gene: 14. CDR3 DNA (partial): TGCAGTGCTCAGAGAAGGGCGGGGGGTGCAACCTACGAG. Its translation is CSAQRRAGGATYE. The entire CDR3 is CSAQRRAGGATYEQYF.

To note about this clone: Coverage ceases 3 residues before the CDR3 finishes, and the germline J gene fills in the end. The chain couples TRBV5-5 to TRBJ2-7, with D unresolved. This CDR3 region has 12 residues. Germline V gene sequence: CDR1 SGHKS, CDR2 YYEKEE (reference sequence). With 5 bases removed from V and 0 bases from J, the gap between germline ends came to 6 bases. The CDR3 spells CASRSHSYEQYF. CDR3 bases read: TGTGCCAGCAGGTCCCACTCCTACGAG. Full variable domain (rest looked up from reference TRBV5-5 and TRBJ2-7): DAGVTQSPTHLIKTRGQQVTLRCSPISGHKSVSWYQQVLGQGPQFIFQYYEKEERGRGNFPDRFSARQFPNYSSELNVNALLLGDSALYLCASRSHSYEQYFGPGTRLTVT.

CDR3 residues: CASSPRVGRDRNYGYTF. Partial CDR3 DNA: TGTGCCAGCTCACCGCGAGTCGGCCGAGACAGGAACTATGGC. The J gene is TRBJ1-2, the V gene TRBV18; possibly TRBD1 for D (6 bases). The read falls 3 residues short of the CDR3 end, and the missing part is taken from the germline J gene. CDR3 length: 17 amino acids. Germline V gene lookup returns CDR1 KGHSH and CDR2 LQKENI. The V end lost 3 bases, the J end lost 2 bases, and 19 bases lay between the germline ends. The full variable domain, in which reference TRBV18 and TRBJ1-2 provide the parts outside the CDR3, is NAGVMQNPRHLVRRRGQEARLRCSPMKGHSHVYWYRQLPEEGLKFMVYLQKENIIDESGMPKERFSAEFPKEGPSILRIQQVVRGDSAAYFCASSPRVGRDRNYGYTFGSGTRLTVV.

Worth noting for this clone: Read coverage stops 3 residues before the CDR3 terminus; the germline J gene supplies the remainder. The chain employs TRBV20-1 and TRBJ2-5; D is perhaps TRBD2 (6 bases). CDR1 is DFQATT and CDR2 is SNEGSKA in the germline V gene (reference sequence). The CDR3 extends over 15 amino acids. V was pared by 6 bases and J by 1 base, with 18 bases between. The CDR3 sequence: CSATAGPGLQETQYF. CDR3 DNA (partial): TGCAGTGCCACGGCTGGACCGGGACTCCAAGAGACC.

With respect to this clone: The read halts 3 residues ahead of the CDR3 end, with the missing end drawn from the germline J gene. This sequence joins TRBV19 and TRBJ1-6; TRBD1 might be the D (5 bases). The V gene's germline CDR1 is LNHDA and CDR2 SQIVND (reference sequence). Trimming left V 4 bases short and J 7 bases short, with 8 bases between. The CDR3 sequence is 13 residues long. The part of the CDR3 DNA that was read is TGTGCCAGTAGTACGGCAGGGAATTCACCC. This encodes CASSTAGNSP. The complete CDR3 sequence is CASSTAGNSPLHF.

Incomplete CDR3 DNA: TGTGCCAGCAGCTTAGGGGACAGCACCTACAATGAG. Translating it yields CASSLGDSTYNE. The complete CDR3 protein is CASSLGDSTYNEQFF. The chain recombines TRBV7-9 with TRBJ2-1, with TRBD1 matching over 7 bases. The read gets to within 3 residues of the CDR3 end, and the germline J gene fills in the rest. Germline V gives CDR1 SEHNR, CDR2 FQNEAQ (reference sequence). The CDR3 consists of 15 residues. The V gene end was trimmed by 1 base and the J gene end by 2 bases; junction bases not matched to a gene: 2.

Of note for this clone: The read stops 3 residues short of the end of the CDR3; the missing end is completed from the germline J gene. The chain employs TRBV2 and TRBJ1-5; TRBD1 is a possible D gene (6 bases). Germline CDR1 is SNHLY and CDR2 is FYNNEI. V was pared by 7 bases and J by 0 bases, with 13 bases between. There are 15 residues in the CDR3. The sequenced CDR3 bases are TGTGCCAGCACGAGGACAGTGAATAGCAATCAGCCC. This encodes CASTRTVNSNQP. Given in full, the CDR3 is CASTRTVNSNQPQHF.

This CDR3 reads CASSLQGGNQPQHF. CDR3 DNA, as far as it was read: TGTGCCAGCAGCCTTCAGGGTGGCAATCAGCCC. This rearrangement joins TRBV28 to TRBJ1-5, with D tentatively TRBD1 (5 bases). The read ends 3 residues shy of where the CDR3 ends; the end is completed using the germline J gene. Trimming stripped 6 bases from V and 2 bases from J, with 11 bases between. The length of the CDR3 is 14 residues. Germline V gene data show CDR1 as MDHEN and CDR2 as SYDVKM.

To note about this clone: The missing CDR3 end, 3 residues past where the read stops, is filled in from the germline J gene. The sample holds other DNA sequences that translate to the same CDR3. This chain connects TRBV11-2 to TRBJ1-2, with TRBD1 matching 7 bases. Germline V gene sequence: CDR1 SGHAT, CDR2 FQNNGV. This CDR3 is built from 13 residues. CDR3 sequence reads: CASSLAGGGGYTF. CDR3 DNA (partial): TGTGCCAGCAGCTTGGCAGGGGGTGGAGGC. Full variable domain (remainder filled in from reference TRBV11-2 and TRBJ1-2): EAGVAQSPRYKIIEKRQSVAFWCNPISGHATLYWYQQILGQGPKLLIQFQNNGVVDDSQLPKDRFSAERLKGVDSTLKIQPAKLEDSAVYLCASSLAGGGGYTFGSGTRLTVV.

As for this clone: The CDR3 goes on 3 residues after the read ends, and that part is filled in from the germline J gene. The V call is TRBV11-3, the J call TRBJ2-7; D might be TRBD1 (6 bases). The CDR3 is 14 amino acids. V lost 3 bases and J 4 bases, leaving 13 bases between the germline ends. Germline V gene sequence: CDR1 SGHNT, CDR2 YENEEA. CDR3 loop: CASSLSTGPYEQYF. CDR3 DNA, as far as it was read: TGTGCCAGCAGCTTGTCGACAGGTCCTTACGAG. Variable domain in full (rest from reference TRBV11-3 and TRBJ2-7): EAGVVQSPRYKIIEKKQPVAFWCNPISGHNTLYWYLQNLGQGPELLIRYENEEAVDDSQLPKDRFSAERLKGVDSTLKIQPAELGDSAVYLCASSLSTGPYEQYFGPGTRLTVT.

A word on this clone: The read ends 3 residues before the CDR3 terminus; that terminus is restored from the germline J gene. The genes are TRBV2 and TRBJ2-3; TRBD2 matches 15 bases. Germline values: CDR1 SNHLY, CDR2 FYNNEI. This CDR3 has 18 residues. The CDR3 here is CASSGLRTSGGAMVTQYF. Incomplete CDR3 DNA: TGTGCCAGCAGTGGCCTTAGGACTAGCGGGGGGGCAATGGTGACG.

Regarding this clone: The read falls 3 residues short of the CDR3 end, and the missing part is taken from the germline J gene. The V and J genes are TRBV23-1 and TRBJ2-2, with 8 bases matching TRBD1. TRBV23-1 has ORF status, its function being uncertain. This CDR3 has 13 residues. CDR3 protein: CASSHTTGASLFF. The part of the CDR3 DNA that was read is TGCGCCAGCAGTCATACGACAGGGGCCTCG.

CDR3 in amino acids: CASTLRWLAWALIYEQYF. The sequenced CDR3 bases are TGTGCCAGCACCCTAAGATGGTTGGCCTGGGCCCTTATCTACGAG. V gene TRBV9 combines with J gene TRBJ2-7; unclear D gene. The CDR3 is cut off 3 residues early in the read; its end comes from the germline J gene. Germline lookup yields CDR1 SGDLS and CDR2 YYNGEE. Trimming stripped 6 bases from V and 3 bases from J, with 28 bases between. The CDR3 has 18 amino acids.

A word on this clone: From the germline J gene comes the end of the CDR3, since the read stops 3 residues before it. The chain has TRBV7-9 and TRBJ2-7; 11 bases fit TRBD1. V dropped 5 bases and J dropped 4; count of bases not matched to a gene: 7. The length of the CDR3 is 15 residues. CDR1 SEHNR and CDR2 FQNEAQ come from the germline V gene (reference sequence). The CDR3 is CASSQGTGGNYEQYF. The sequenced CDR3 bases are TGTGCCAGCAGCCAAGGGACAGGGGGAAATTACGAG.